One TCR beta chain is described in this entry. Here immunoSEQ multiplex PCR was the method, and the copy in TCRdb shows in-frame clones only, minus some. Of about 110,000 clones in the sample, roughly 88% were seen once. This sample is drawn from a study of control samples from healthy donors and cancer patients. Sequencing was done on a sample of PBMCs. This TCR came from a woman aged 60-75 years with lung cancer.

CDR3 DNA sequence: TGTGCCAGCAGCCAAGGACGTACTAGCAATCAGCCCCAGCATTTT. Its translation: CASSQGRTSNQPQHF. This chain uses TRBV3-1 (or the pseudogene TRBV3-2) with TRBJ1-5; D gene ambiguous. Germline V gene lookup returns CDR1 LGHDT and CDR2 YNNKEL (reference sequence). This CDR3 spans 15 amino acids. The V gene lost 1 base and the J gene lost 0 bases, with 7 bases spanning the gap.